Listed here are 2 T cell receptor beta chains from one sample, sequenced in a study of shared clonotypes between healthy human individuals. Profiled with immunoSEQ multiplex PCR; TCRdb holds only in-frame clones, not every one. Of some 900,000 clones listed, around three quarters are singletons. Sequencing was performed on memory CD4+ T cells sorted from blood. Regarding subset: CD45RA-negative fraction. These receptors all stem from a man between 18 and 29 years old in good health.

This chain joins TRBV9 and TRBJ2-3; unclear D gene. The CDR3 has 14 amino acids. Trimming shortened V by 0 bases and J by 6 bases, and 11 bases separated the two germline ends. In germline, CDR1 is SGDLS, CDR2 YYNGEE. Written as DNA, the CDR3 is TGTGCCAGCAGCGTAGGTTCACCACCGGATACGCAGTATTTT. Residues: CASSVGSPPDTQYF.

The rearrangement links TRBV5-4 to TRBJ1-1; no firm D call. The germline gives CDR1 SGHNT, CDR2 YYREEE (reference sequence). There are 12 residues in the CDR3. V lost 1 base and J 4 bases, leaving 5 bases between the germline ends. The CDR3 reads CASSLSGTEAFF. The CDR3 coding sequence is TGTGCCAGCAGCTTGAGCGGCACTGAAGCTTTCTTT.